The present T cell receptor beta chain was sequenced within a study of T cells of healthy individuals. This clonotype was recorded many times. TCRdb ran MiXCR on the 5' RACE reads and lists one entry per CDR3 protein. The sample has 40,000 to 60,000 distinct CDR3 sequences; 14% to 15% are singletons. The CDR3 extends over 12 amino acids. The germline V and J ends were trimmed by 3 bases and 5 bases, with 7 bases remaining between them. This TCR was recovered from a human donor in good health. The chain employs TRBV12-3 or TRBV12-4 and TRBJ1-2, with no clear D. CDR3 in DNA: TGTGCCAGCAGTTTTGCGGGATATGGCTACACCTTC. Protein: CASSFAGYGYTF.